The subject of this entry is one T cell receptor beta chain. No antigen is known for it. Base qualities are missing; no much larger clone stands one base away. In Seattle, one collaborating source enrolled patients while the infection was active and tracked those patients longitudinally over the course of disease. Each collaborating institution followed its own protocols to collect whole blood in K2EDTA tubes. Collaborator samples were shipped for TCRbeta analysis as frozen whole blood, isolated PBMCs, or DNA extracted from either sample type. Measured from the cysteine to the phenylalanine, the CDR3 is 16 residues long. The read is trimmed to its CDR3 DNA, 48 bases read in frame from base 1. Looking up the germline V gene yields CDR1 SGHTA and CDR2 FQGNSA. Relative to germline, V is 2 bases shorter and J is 0 bases shorter, with 12 bases between their ends. TCRbeta CDR3 regions were amplified from genomic DNA by means of the immunoSEQ Assay, a bias-controlled multiplex PCR. The original methods were these. The number of nucleated cells in each sample was estimated by amplification of reference gene primers within the assay. Sequence reads were collapsed and filtered to measure the absolute abundance of every unique TCRbeta CDR3 rearrangement. Productive Simpson clonality was computed per sample as the square root of Simpson's diversity index over productive rearrangements. TCRdb's version of the immuneACCESS table is confined to in-frame rearrangements and falls short of the full clone set. An unresolved V gene accounts for under half of the shortfall where checked; the remainder is of unknown origin. Clone size and V and J calls were adopted from that table, with D and trimming inferred from the DNA. The sample profile shows about 230,000 clones; nearly 85% of them were found once. The top ten clonotypes cover about 1.3% of the sample.

The sample originates from a study of blood T cell repertoires in COVID-19 (dated by TCRdb to about 2020). A note on the overall study: Samples covering the acute and convalescent phases of COVID-19 were provided by collaborators in the United States, Italy and Spain. Deeply sampled blood TCRbeta repertoires from subjects exposed to, actively infected with, or recovered from COVID-19 were included in the dataset. The material from the prospective study consisted of cDNA or gDNA derived from T cells, B-cell-depleted T cells, or PBMCs. The repertoires were released in a freely available public database meant as a resource for research on the immune response to SARS-CoV-2. Sample metadata almost always included a de-identified subject ID, COVID-19 status, age in years and sex. The samples were drawn from the first 160 participants of the ongoing ImmuneRACE study and from 950 to 1,500 subjects provided by 6 global collaborators. HLA class I and class II types, where available, came from metadata supplied by the sample provider rather than from assay-based typing.

Results and caveats for the whole study, not just this receptor: The quantity of clinical and demographic metadata differed by source and by participant and was supplied without curation.

The clonotype was recovered from a woman under 40 with COVID-19, enrolled during active disease. The sequencing input was peripheral blood. The sequence links TRBV7-2 to TRBJ2-3; TRBD2 is a possible D gene, resting on 5 matching bases. The nucleotide sequence is TGTGCCAGCAGCTTACAAGCGGATACTAGCACAGATACGCAGTATTTT. The translation is CASSLQADTSTDTQYF.